This T cell receptor beta chain was captured by sequencing in a study of cytomegalovirus exposure and HLA in healthy donors. Study outcomes and limitations: A list of around 160 TCR beta chains associated with cytomegalovirus was given. Reports described diagnosis of cytomegalovirus status by the classifier as highly specific and sensitive.

Germline lookup yields CDR1 SEHNR and CDR2 FQNEAQ (reference sequence). The CDR3 totals 19 residues. J gave up 3 bases and V 1 base, and 9 bases lay outside the gene matches. Worth noting for this clone: Its antigen is currently unknown.

A multiplex PCR was run with 60 Vbeta primers and 13 Jbeta primers. Using immunoSEQ multiplex PCR, the repertoire was profiled, and TCRdb retains in-frame clones only, with some absent. This repertoire shows 200,000 or so clones, 65% to 80% found once; its top ten account for less than 2%. The TCR originated in a man aged 45 to 65 in good health and CMV-seronegative. The chain is built from TRBV7-9 and TRBJ2-1; the match to TRBD2 covers 13 bases. The material sequenced was PBMCs. The CDR3 DNA sequence: TGTGCCAGCAGCTTAGGCGGGACTAGCGGGGCCTCCATCTACAATGAGCAGTTCTTC. It is translated as CASSLGGTSGASIYNEQFF.